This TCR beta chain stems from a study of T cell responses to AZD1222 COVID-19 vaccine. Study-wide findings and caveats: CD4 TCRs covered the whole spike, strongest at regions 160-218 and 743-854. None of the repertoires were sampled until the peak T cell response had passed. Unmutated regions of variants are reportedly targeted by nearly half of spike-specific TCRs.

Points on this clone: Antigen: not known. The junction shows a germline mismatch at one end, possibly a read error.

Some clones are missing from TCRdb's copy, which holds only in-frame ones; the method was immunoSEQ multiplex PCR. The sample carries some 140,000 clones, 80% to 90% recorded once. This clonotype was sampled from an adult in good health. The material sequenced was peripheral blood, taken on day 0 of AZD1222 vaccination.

This chain's CDR3 is CACRTNSHEQYF. The CDR3 bases are TGTGCCTGCAGGACTAACTCCCACGAGCAGTACTTC. The chain employs TRBV30 and TRBJ2-7; possible D gene TRBD2, 6 bases. Germline loops: CDR1 GTSNPN, CDR2 SVGIG (reference sequence). CDR3 length equals 12 residues.